The clone carrying this T cell receptor beta chain was observed at least ten times. The entry originates in a study of T cells after yellow fever vaccination. One entry per CDR3 protein, called by TCRdb with MiXCR from the 5' RACE reads. Of approximately 330,000 distinct CDR3 sequences in the sample, roughly 3.9% were seen once. Trimming pared 4 bases from V and 0 bases from J, leaving 9 bases between. Germline V gene sequence: CDR1 SGHVS, CDR2 FQNEAQ. This CDR3 region has 14 residues. The specimen was PBMCs, collected 5 days after the yellow fever booster vaccination. The V call is TRBV7-8, the J call TRBJ1-1, with unresolved D. This receptor was obtained from a man between 18 and 35 years old who received the YFV17D yellow fever vaccine. The CDR3 is CASSSDGLNTEAFF. CDR3 sequence (DNA): TGTGCCAGCAGCTCCGACGGGCTGAACACTGAAGCTTTCTTT.